The rows below give T cell receptor beta chains drawn from one sample of a study of T cell repertoires in cytomegalovirus infection. TCRdb redid the calling of the reads with MiXCR, one entry per CDR3 protein. This table holds some 220,000 distinct CDR3 sequences, roughly an eighth found once. The sample was PBMCs. The origin of the receptors is a human donor in good health (CMV status not recorded). Some clones in this sample may be carry-over from other donors' samples. Both conserved end residues are part of each CDR3. Fields, in order: D gene, clone size, J gene, V gene, CDR3 protein, CDR3 DNA. A D gene is named only where the DNA matches it firmly. The size of a clone is reported for some rows only, either as once, few or many, or as a class for expanded clones.

D: NA
size: few
J: TRBJ2-3
V: TRBV10-2
CDR3: CASGRTSTDTQYF
DNA: TGCGCCAGCGGCCGTACGAGCACAGATACGCAGTATTTT

D: NA
size: NA
J: TRBJ1-1
V: TRBV5-1
CDR3: CASSPDSPNTEAFF
DNA: TGCGCCAGCAGTCCTGACAGCCCAAACACTGAAGCTTTCTTT

D: NA
size: few
J: TRBJ1-1
V: TRBV5-1
CDR3: CASSQATVNTEAFF
DNA: TGCGCCAGCAGCCAGGCGACAGTGAACACTGAAGCTTTCTTT

D: TRBD2
size: NA
J: TRBJ2-5
V: TRBV29-1
CDR3: CSVGLAGGTQETQYF
DNA: TGCAGCGTTGGACTAGCGGGGGGGACCCAAGAGACCCAGTACTTC

D: NA
size: many
J: TRBJ2-2
V: TRBV19
CDR3: CASSMGPSATGELFF
DNA: TGTGCCAGTAGTATGGGGCCTAGCGCCACCGGGGAGCTGTTTTTT

D: NA
size: NA
J: TRBJ1-4
V: TRBV5-5
CDR3: CASSAIIATNEKLFF
DNA: TGTGCCAGCAGCGCCATCATCGCGACTAATGAAAAACTGTTTTTT

D: TRBD1
size: few
J: TRBJ2-1
V: TRBV19
CDR3: CASSTWDRGSNEQFF
DNA: TGTGCCAGTAGTACCTGGGACAGGGGGTCGAATGAGCAGTTCTTC

D: TRBD2
size: many
J: TRBJ2-2
V: TRBV7-3
CDR3: CASSLTMGLAGGELFF
DNA: TGTGCCAGCAGCTTAACGATGGGACTAGCTGGAGGGGAGCTGTTTTTT

D: NA
size: NA
J: TRBJ1-1
V: TRBV11-1
CDR3: CASSLSQSHEAFF
DNA: TGTGCCAGCAGCTTAAGTCAATCCCATGAAGCTTTCTTT

D: TRBD2
size: NA
J: TRBJ2-1
V: TRBV28
CDR3: CASSFPWGSGRANEQFF
DNA: TGTGCCAGCAGTTTTCCCTGGGGAAGCGGGAGGGCGAATGAGCAGTTCTTC

D: NA
size: few
J: TRBJ2-1
V: TRBV28
CDR3: CASSPPGGSSYNEQFF
DNA: TGTGCCAGCAGTCCCCCAGGGGGGAGCTCCTACAATGAGCAGTTCTTC

D: TRBD2
size: many
J: TRBJ2-3
V: TRBV7-2
CDR3: CASSLNPATSGTDTQYF
DNA: TGTGCCAGCAGCTTAAATCCCGCGACTAGCGGCACAGATACGCAGTATTTT

D: NA
size: many
J: TRBJ2-7
V: TRBV7-2
CDR3: CASTQNTHTYEQYF
DNA: TGTGCCAGCACACAGAACACCCACACCTACGAGCAGTACTTC

D: NA
size: NA
J: TRBJ2-7
V: TRBV7-2
CDR3: CASVERLGYEQYF
DNA: TGTGCCAGCGTTGAGCGTCTGGGCTACGAGCAGTACTTC